One and the same sample provided the 28 T cell receptor beta chains below, sequenced in a study of human T cells and chemical hapten exposure. One entry per CDR3 protein, called by TCRdb with MiXCR from the RACE reads. The table has under 450,000 distinct CDR3 sequences, nearly 5% seen once; the top ten hold under 3%. The time point here: patch test 1, 2 weeks after DPC sensitization. Treatment in this sample: therapeutic diphenylcyclopropenone sensitization with weekly scalp DPC. The specimen was whole blood, collected in connection with sensitization to the hapten diphenylcyclopropenone (DPC). The origin of the receptors is a woman in her forties or fifties with alopecia areata. Some clones in this sample may be carry-over from other donors' samples.

This clonotype was recorded many times. This chain joins TRBV7-9 and TRBJ1-5; D is unresolved. This CDR3 spans 14 amino acids. The V gene's germline CDR1 is SEHNR and CDR2 FQNEAQ (reference sequence). V was clipped by 4 bases and J by 1 base, with 8 bases between them. The CDR3 spells CASSSQFSNQPQHF. The CDR3 nucleotides are TGTGCCAGCAGCTCACAATTCAGCAATCAGCCCCAGCATTTT.

This clonotype was counted only a few times. The chain carries TRBV30 and TRBJ2-2, with no clear D. V lost 2 bases and J lost 6, with 7 bases in between. The CDR3 sequence is 12 residues long. CDR1 GTSNPN and CDR2 SVGIG come from the germline V gene (reference sequence). The CDR3 region is CAWSRSSGELFF. The CDR3 DNA sequence: TGTGCCTGGAGTAGAAGTTCCGGGGAGCTGTTTTTT. The whole variable domain, filled in from reference TRBV30 and TRBJ2-2, reads SQTIHQWPATLVQPVGSPLSLECTVEGTSNPNLYWYRQAAGRGLQLLFYSVGIGQISSEVPQNLSASRPQDRQFILSSKKLLLSDSGFYLCAWSRSSGELFFGEGSRLTVL.

This clonotype was recorded a few times. The chain carries TRBV12-3 or TRBV12-4 and TRBJ1-5; tentative D call: TRBD1 (6 bases). The CDR3 is 17 residues long. V was shortened by 4 bases and J by 2 bases, with 18 bases between the two germline ends. The CDR3 DNA reads as TGTGCCAGCAGTTACCTTTCGACAGGCTCTGGCAATCAGCCCCAGCATTTT. Protein sequence: CASSYLSTGSGNQPQHF.

This clonotype was recorded many times. This chain uses TRBV28 with TRBJ2-1, with TRBD2 matching 7 bases. The germline V gene has CDR1 MDHEN and CDR2 SYDVKM. Trimming cost V 2 bases and J 7 bases; bases outside gene matches: 11. The CDR3 runs 16 residues. CDR3 in amino acids: CASSLVGGRGKNEQFF. The CDR3 DNA sequence: TGTGCCAGCAGTTTAGTTGGCGGGAGAGGTAAAAATGAGCAGTTCTTC.

This sequence joins TRBV5-1 and TRBJ2-3, with D maybe TRBD1 (6 bases). CDR3 length equals 14 residues. CDR1 and CDR2 (germline): SGHRS, YFSETQ. The ends were cut back, 1 base at V and 7 bases at J, with 13 bases in the middle. CDR3 loop: CASSLSGQWHTQYF. The DNA for the CDR3 is TGCGCCAGCAGCTTGAGCGGACAGTGGCATACGCAGTATTTT.

This rearrangement joins TRBV10-3 to TRBJ2-2; D is uncertain. This CDR3 has 14 residues. From germline, CDR1 is ENHRY and CDR2 SYGVKD. V lost 6 bases, J lost 2 bases, and 10 bases lay in between. The CDR3 nucleotides read TGTGCCATCAGCCCCACAGAAAACACCGGGGAGCTGTTTTTT. This gives the protein CAISPTENTGELFF.

The genes are TRBV20-1 and TRBJ2-4, with 7 bases aligning to TRBD2. The CDR3 is made up of 13 amino acids. V lost 6 bases to trimming and J lost 1 base; unmatched junction nucleotides: 3. CDR1 and CDR2 (germline): DFQATT, SNEGSKA (reference sequence). DNA for the CDR3: TGCAGTGCAAGTAGCGGGGCCAAAAACATTCAGTACTTC. Its translation is CSASSGAKNIQYF.

This clonotype was seen repeatedly, ten times or more. The V call is TRBV20-1, the J call TRBJ2-2, with 10 bases identical to TRBD2. V shed 1 base, J shed 3 bases, and the junction held 2 bases outside the gene matches. Per germline, CDR1 DFQATT and CDR2 SNEGSKA (reference sequence). The length of the CDR3 is 15 residues. CDR3 amino acids: CSARGTSGHTGELFF. Written as DNA, the CDR3 is TGCAGTGCTAGAGGGACTAGCGGACACACCGGGGAGCTGTTTTTT.

The J gene is TRBJ2-5, the V gene TRBV12-5; 8 nucleotides line up with TRBD2. The germline CDR1 and CDR2 sequences are LGHNT and FRNRAP. CDR3 size: 14 residues. The junction had 5 bases not matched to a gene; V was cut back by 4 bases and J by 4 bases. CDR3 loop: CASGSGTRGETQYF. The CDR3 DNA reads as TGTGCTAGTGGTTCCGGGACTAGAGGAGAGACCCAGTACTTC.

The J gene is TRBJ1-2, the V gene TRBV5-1, with TRBD1 identical over 9 bases. There are 14 residues in the CDR3. Germline CDR1 is SGHRS and CDR2 is YFSETQ. V trimming: 4 bases; J trimming: 6 bases; junction bases outside the gene matches: 7. CDR3 region: CASSAGQGLDGYTF. The CDR3 DNA follows: TGCGCCAGCAGCGCCGGACAGGGGTTGGATGGCTACACCTTC.

In this sample, this clonotype turned up many times. The chain combines TRBV30 with TRBJ1-3; a weak D match, TRBD1 (5 bases). The CDR3 is made up of 15 amino acids. Germline V gene data show CDR1 as GTSNPN and CDR2 as SVGIG (reference sequence). Trimming shortened V by 0 bases and J by 0 bases, and 9 bases separated the two germline ends. Written as DNA, the CDR3 is TGTGCCTGGAGTGTTGAACAGGCCTCTGGAAACACCATATATTTT. Translating gives CAWSVEQASGNTIYF.

In its sample, this clonotype was seen a few times. The chain employs TRBV7-9 and TRBJ2-5; the D is unclear. Germline V gene lookup returns CDR1 SEHNR and CDR2 FQNEAQ (reference sequence). CDR3 size: 12 residues. V was trimmed by 2 bases and J by 5 bases, leaving 6 bases between them. The CDR3 DNA is TGTGCCAGCAGCTTAATTCCCGAGACCCAGTACTTC. Its protein product is CASSLIPETQYF.

This clonotype was detected ten times or more. The chain carries TRBV5-1 and TRBJ2-3; D is possibly TRBD1 (6 bases). The ends were cut back, 0 bases at V and 1 base at J, with 9 bases in the middle. The CDR3 totals 15 residues. Germline assignment: CDR1 SGHRS and CDR2 YFSETQ. The CDR3 protein is CASSLGGRGTDTQYF. The DNA for the CDR3 is TGCGCCAGCAGCTTGGGGGGGCGGGGCACAGATACGCAGTATTTT.

The V call is TRBV27, the J call TRBJ1-5; TRBD1 might be the D (6 bases). The CDR3 has 13 amino acids. Germline assignment: CDR1 MNHEY and CDR2 SMNVEV (reference sequence). V gave up 8 bases and J gave up 4 bases, with 12 bases separating them. CDR3 sequence: CASARDINQPQHF. CDR3 in DNA: TGTGCCAGCGCTAGGGACATAAATCAGCCCCAGCATTTT.

In its sample, this clonotype was seen many times. The rearrangement links TRBV28 to TRBJ2-3; D is ambiguous. V gave up 5 bases and J gave up 5 bases, with 11 bases separating them. Germline CDR1 MDHEN, CDR2 SYDVKM. The CDR3 is 13 residues long. In DNA, the CDR3 is TGTGCCAGCAGTCCGCCCCCTGGAGATACGCAGTATTTT. Amino acids: CASSPPPGDTQYF.

This clonotype was observed many times. The chain uses TRBV4-2 and TRBJ1-5; no firm D call. Germline CDR1 LGHNA, CDR2 YNFKEQ. This CDR3 is 13 amino acids long. Trimming took off 3 bases at V and 5 bases at J, with 8 bases between the two ends. CDR3 DNA sequence: TGTGCCAGCAGCCAGCCCGGGGATCAGCCCCAGCATTTT. This sequence encodes CASSQPGDQPQHF.

At least ten counts were recorded for this clonotype. The chain employs TRBV20-1 and TRBJ1-5, with 7 bases fitting TRBD1. Unmatched junction bases numbered 6, after V lost 0 bases and J lost 4 bases. The CDR3 covers 15 residues. Germline assignment: CDR1 DFQATT and CDR2 SNEGSKA (reference sequence). In DNA, the CDR3 is TGCAGTGCTAGAGAGTCAGGGGGATGGAATCAGCCCCAGCATTTT. Its protein is CSARESGGWNQPQHF.

This clonotype was seen a few times. The V call is TRBV6-5, the J call TRBJ2-7; D is undetermined. CDR3 length equals 12 residues. Germline V lookup: CDR1 MNHEY, CDR2 SVGAGI. Trimming shortened V by 4 bases and J by 4 bases, and 8 bases separated the two germline ends. CDR3 loop: CASSSYGYEQYF. The CDR3 coding sequence is TGTGCCAGCAGTTCTTACGGGTACGAGCAGTACTTC.

There are many counts of this clonotype. The chain is built from TRBV29-1 and TRBJ1-5; 7 nucleotides line up with TRBD1. Per germline, CDR1 SQVTM and CDR2 ANQGSEA. The length of the CDR3 is 13 residues. J lost 4 bases, V lost 6 bases, and 6 bases had no gene match. CDR3 loop: CSVRQGPNQPQHF. CDR3 nucleotides: TGCAGCGTACGACAGGGACCTAATCAGCCCCAGCATTTT.

This clonotype came up a few times. The chain recombines TRBV12-3 or TRBV12-4 with TRBJ2-1; no definite D call. This CDR3 region has 15 residues. With 3 bases removed from V and 0 bases from J, the gap between germline ends came to 9 bases. In DNA form, the CDR3 reads TGTGCCAGCAGTTTCGACCCGAGCTCCTACAATGAGCAGTTCTTC. Residues: CASSFDPSSYNEQFF.

Details on this clonotype: A read error may explain this, as a much larger clone is one base away. The rearrangement links TRBV20-1 to TRBJ1-6; D gene uncertain. Per the germline V gene, CDR1 is DFQATT and CDR2 is SNEGSKA (reference sequence). V dropped 4 bases and J dropped 11 bases, with 12 bases sitting between them. This CDR3 region has 12 residues. CDR3 amino acids: CSAKGRDPPLHF. The CDR3 DNA sequence: TGCAGTGCTAAGGGTCGGGATCCACCCCTCCACTTT.

This clonotype was recorded at least ten times. The chain employs TRBV5-1 and TRBJ1-1, with 8 nucleotides matching TRBD1. Germline V gene sequence: CDR1 SGHRS, CDR2 YFSETQ. The CDR3 length is 13 residues. The ends lost 4 bases at V and 8 bases at J; junction bases unmatched: 7. The CDR3 reads CASSGTGQGEAFF. The CDR3 bases are TGCGCCAGCAGCGGTACCGGACAGGGCGAAGCTTTCTTT.

The chain uses TRBV6-6 and TRBJ1-1, with D possibly matching TRBD1 (6 bases). Germline loops: CDR1 MNHNY, CDR2 SVGAGI (reference sequence). V was trimmed by 4 bases and J by 5 bases, leaving 17 bases between them. The CDR3 contains 15 residues. Here the CDR3 DNA reads TGTGCCAGCAGTTCTACGTCAGGGGCGGGTACTGAAGCTTTCTTT. Its translation is CASSSTSGAGTEAFF.

The sample holds many counts of this clonotype. The CDR3 loop is CASSLAGWGQPQHF. CDR3 sequence (DNA): TGTGCCAGCAGCTTGGCGGGGTGGGGTCAGCCCCAGCATTTT. This rearrangement joins TRBV11-2 to TRBJ1-5, with D unclear. Trimming cost V 3 bases and J 6 bases, with 12 bases left between them. The germline V gene encodes CDR1 SGHAT and CDR2 FQNNGV. The CDR3 totals 14 residues.

This clonotype has just a few counts. The chain joins TRBV2 to TRBJ2-7; 10 bases map to TRBD2. Unmatched junction bases numbered 5, after V lost 6 bases and J lost 0 bases. This CDR3 is 15 amino acids long. Germline lookup yields CDR1 SNHLY and CDR2 FYNNEI. The CDR3 region is CASRPAGGSSYEQYF. In DNA form, the CDR3 reads TGTGCCAGCAGGCCAGCGGGGGGGAGCTCCTACGAGCAGTACTTC.

There are many counts of this clonotype. This chain uses TRBV20-1 with TRBJ1-5; 8 nucleotides align to TRBD1. V was pared by 4 bases and J by 6 bases, with 5 bases of the junction left unmatched. Germline V lookup: CDR1 DFQATT, CDR2 SNEGSKA (reference sequence). The CDR3 is made up of 13 amino acids. As DNA, the CDR3 is TGCAGTGCTACGACAGGGGCCGGTCAGCCCCAGCATTTT. Protein: CSATTGAGQPQHF.

The chain has TRBV6-2 or TRBV6-3 and TRBJ2-4, with 13 bases matching TRBD2. From germline, CDR1 is MNHEY and CDR2 SVGEGT. The CDR3 is made up of 16 amino acids. V was pared by 5 bases and J by 5 bases, with 6 bases of the junction left unmatched. The CDR3 protein is CASSPATSGRENIQYF. The CDR3 region has the DNA TGTGCCAGCAGTCCTGCTACTAGCGGGAGGGAAAACATTCAGTACTTC.

This clonotype was seen only a few times. The gene calls are TRBV6-6 and TRBJ2-7, with TRBD2 matching 11 bases. Germline trimming cut 6 bases from V and 2 bases from J; bases unmatched to any gene: 6. The CDR3 is 15 residues long. The germline CDR1 and CDR2 sequences are MNHNY and SVGAGI (reference sequence). In DNA, the CDR3 is TGTGCCAGCAGACCGACTAGCGGGGACGCCTACGAGCAGTACTTC. Its translation is CASRPTSGDAYEQYF.